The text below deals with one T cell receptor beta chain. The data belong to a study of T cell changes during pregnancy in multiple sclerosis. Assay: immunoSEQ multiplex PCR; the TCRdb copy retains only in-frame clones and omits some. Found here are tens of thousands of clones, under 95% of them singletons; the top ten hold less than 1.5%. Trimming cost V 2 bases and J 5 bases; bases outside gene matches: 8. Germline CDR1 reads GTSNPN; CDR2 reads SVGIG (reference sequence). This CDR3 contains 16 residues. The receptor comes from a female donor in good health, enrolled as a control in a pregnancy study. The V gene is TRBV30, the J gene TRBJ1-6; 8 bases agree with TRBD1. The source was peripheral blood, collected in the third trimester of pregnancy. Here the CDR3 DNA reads TGTGCCTGGAGTCCAGCTCGGACAGGGAATAATTCACCCCTCCACTTT. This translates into CAWSPARTGNNSPLHF.